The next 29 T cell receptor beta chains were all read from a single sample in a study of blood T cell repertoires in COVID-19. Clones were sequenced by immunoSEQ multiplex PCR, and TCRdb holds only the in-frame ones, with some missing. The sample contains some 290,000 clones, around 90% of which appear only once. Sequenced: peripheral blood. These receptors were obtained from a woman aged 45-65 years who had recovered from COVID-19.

The CDR3 DNA is TGTGCCAGCAGCCAAGATGAGAGGACAGGGATTATCTATGGCTACACCTTC. Translation gives CASSQDERTGIIYGYTF. The chain joins TRBV3-1 (or the pseudogene TRBV3-2) to TRBJ1-2; 8 bases line up with TRBD1. This CDR3 region has 17 residues. V shed 0 bases, J shed 4 bases, and the junction held 10 bases outside the gene matches. Per the germline V gene, CDR1 is LGHDT and CDR2 is YNNKEL (reference sequence).

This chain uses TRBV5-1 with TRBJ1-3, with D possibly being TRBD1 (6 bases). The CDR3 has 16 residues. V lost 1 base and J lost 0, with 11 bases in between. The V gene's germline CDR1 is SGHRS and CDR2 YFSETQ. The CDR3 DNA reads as TGCGCCAGCAGCTTGCAGGGGACCAACTCTGGAAACACCATATATTTT. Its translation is CASSLQGTNSGNTIYF. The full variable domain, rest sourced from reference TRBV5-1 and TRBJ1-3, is KAGVTQTPRYLIKTRGQQVTLSCSPISGHRSVSWYQQTPGQGLQFLFEYFSETQRNKGNFPGRFSGRQFSNSRSEMNVSTLELGDSALYLCASSLQGTNSGNTIYFGEGSWLTVV.

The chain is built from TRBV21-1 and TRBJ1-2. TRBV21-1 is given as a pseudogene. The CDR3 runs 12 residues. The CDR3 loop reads CASSKGRYGYTF. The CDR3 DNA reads TGTGCCAGCAGCAAAGGTCGCTATGGCTACACCTTC.

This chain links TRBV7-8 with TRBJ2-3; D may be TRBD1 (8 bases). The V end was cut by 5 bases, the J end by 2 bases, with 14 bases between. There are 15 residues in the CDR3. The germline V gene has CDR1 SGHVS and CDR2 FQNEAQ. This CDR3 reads CASSPTGDYTDTQYF. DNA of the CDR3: TGTGCCAGCAGCCCGACAGGGGACTACACAGATACGCAGTATTTT.

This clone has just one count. CDR3 DNA sequence: TGTGCCAGCAGTAGACCACCGACAGTTACCGGGACTAGCGTCGGCAATGAGCAGTTCTTC. As protein: CASSRPPTVTGTSVGNEQFF. V and J are TRBV28 and TRBJ2-1; 10 positions match TRBD2. This CDR3 comprises 20 residues. V was clipped by 5 bases and J by 6 bases; unmatched bases: 22. The germline gives CDR1 MDHEN, CDR2 SYDVKM.

The CDR3 sequence: CASSLVRSYEQYF. Written as DNA, the CDR3 is TGTGCCAGCAGCTTAGTACGGAGCTACGAGCAGTACTTC. This rearrangement joins TRBV7-2 to TRBJ2-7; D not resolved. This CDR3 has 13 residues. V was pared by 1 base and J by 3 bases, with 7 bases between. Per germline, CDR1 SGHTA and CDR2 FQGNSA.

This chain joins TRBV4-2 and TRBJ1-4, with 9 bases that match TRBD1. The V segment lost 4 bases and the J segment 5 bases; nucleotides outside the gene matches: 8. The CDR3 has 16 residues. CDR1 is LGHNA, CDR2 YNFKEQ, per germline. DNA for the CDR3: TGTGCCAGCAGCCCTCCCCCGACAGGGGGGAATGAAAAACTGTTTTTT. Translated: CASSPPPTGGNEKLFF.

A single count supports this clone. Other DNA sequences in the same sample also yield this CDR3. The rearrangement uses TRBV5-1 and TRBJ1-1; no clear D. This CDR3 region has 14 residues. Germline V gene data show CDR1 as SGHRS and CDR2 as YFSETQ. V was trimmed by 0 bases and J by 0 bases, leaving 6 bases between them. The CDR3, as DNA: TGCGCCAGCAGCTTGGACAGCATGAACACTGAAGCTTTCTTT. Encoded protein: CASSLDSMNTEAFF.

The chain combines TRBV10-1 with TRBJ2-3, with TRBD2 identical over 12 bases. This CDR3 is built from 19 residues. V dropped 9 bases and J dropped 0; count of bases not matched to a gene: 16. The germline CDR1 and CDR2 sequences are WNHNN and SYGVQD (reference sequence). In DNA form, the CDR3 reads TGCGCCAGAGGGGGAGAAGAACTAGCGGGAGGAGTTAGCACAGATACGCAGTATTTT. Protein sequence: CARGGEELAGGVSTDTQYF.

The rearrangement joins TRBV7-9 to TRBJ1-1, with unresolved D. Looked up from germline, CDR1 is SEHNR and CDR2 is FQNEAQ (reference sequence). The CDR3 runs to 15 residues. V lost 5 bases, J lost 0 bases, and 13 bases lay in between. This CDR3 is CASSLVEGMNTEAFF. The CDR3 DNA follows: TGTGCCAGCAGCCTAGTGGAGGGTATGAACACTGAAGCTTTCTTT.

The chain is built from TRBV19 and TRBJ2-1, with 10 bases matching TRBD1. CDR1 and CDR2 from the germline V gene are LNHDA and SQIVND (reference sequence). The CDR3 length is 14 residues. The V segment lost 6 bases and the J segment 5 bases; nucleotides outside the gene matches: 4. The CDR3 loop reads CASRDRGGNNEQFF. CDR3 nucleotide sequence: TGTGCCAGTAGGGACAGGGGGGGGAACAATGAGCAGTTCTTC.

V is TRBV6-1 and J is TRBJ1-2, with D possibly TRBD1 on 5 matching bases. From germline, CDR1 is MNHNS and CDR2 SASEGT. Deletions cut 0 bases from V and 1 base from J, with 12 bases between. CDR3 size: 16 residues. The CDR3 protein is CASSEALPGVNYGYTF. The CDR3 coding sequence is TGTGCCAGCAGTGAAGCGCTTCCGGGGGTTAACTATGGCTACACCTTC.

The CDR3 region has the DNA TGTGCCAGCAGCTTAGCCGGGACAGAGTACAATGAGCAGTTCTTC. It translates to CASSLAGTEYNEQFF. The chain employs TRBV7-9 and TRBJ2-1; 7 nucleotides match TRBD1. Germline trimming cut 0 bases from V and 4 bases from J; bases unmatched to any gene: 3. This CDR3 region has 15 residues. Per germline, CDR1 SEHNR and CDR2 FQNEAQ (reference sequence). Full variable domain (remainder filled in from reference TRBV7-9 and TRBJ2-1): DTGVSQNPRHKITKRGQNVTFRCDPISEHNRLYWYRQTLGQGPEFLTYFQNEAQLEKSRLLSDRFSAERPKGSFSTLEIQRTEQGDSAMYLCASSLAGTEYNEQFFGPGTRLTVL.

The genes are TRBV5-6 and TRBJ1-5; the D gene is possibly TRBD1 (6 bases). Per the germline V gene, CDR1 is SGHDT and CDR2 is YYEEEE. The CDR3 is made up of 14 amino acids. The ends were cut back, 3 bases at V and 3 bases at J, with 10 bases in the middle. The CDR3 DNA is TGTGCCAGCAGCTCTGGACAGTTCAATCAGCCCCAGCATTTT. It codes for CASSSGQFNQPQHF. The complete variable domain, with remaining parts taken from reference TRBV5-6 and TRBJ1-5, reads DAGVTQSPTHLIKTRGQQVTLRCSPKSGHDTVSWYQQALGQGPQFIFQYYEEEERQRGNFPDRFSGHQFPNYSSELNVNALLLGDSALYLCASSSGQFNQPQHFGDGTRLSIL.

The CDR3 DNA sequence: TGTGCCAGCAGCTTATCTCCGACAGGGCCTGGGGTGCCCCAGCATTTT. Translating it yields CASSLSPTGPGVPQHF. The rearrangement joins TRBV11-2 to TRBJ1-5, with 7 bases matching TRBD1. CDR1 and CDR2 (germline): SGHAT, FQNNGV. The junction had 13 bases not matched to a gene; V was cut back by 2 bases and J by 9 bases. The CDR3 runs to 16 residues.

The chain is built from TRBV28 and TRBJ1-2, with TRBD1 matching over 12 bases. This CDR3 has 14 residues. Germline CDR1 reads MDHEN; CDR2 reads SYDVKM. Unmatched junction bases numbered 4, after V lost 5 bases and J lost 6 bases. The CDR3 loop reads CASSPRDRGHGYTF. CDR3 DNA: TGTGCCAGCAGTCCCCGGGACAGGGGGCATGGCTACACCTTC.

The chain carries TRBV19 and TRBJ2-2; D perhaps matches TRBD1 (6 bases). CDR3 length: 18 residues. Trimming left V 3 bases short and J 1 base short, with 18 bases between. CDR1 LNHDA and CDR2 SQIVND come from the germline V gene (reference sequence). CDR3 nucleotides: TGTGCCAGTAGTATTTATAAGGGCCGGGACAAGAACACCGGGGAGCTGTTTTTT. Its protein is CASSIYKGRDKNTGELFF. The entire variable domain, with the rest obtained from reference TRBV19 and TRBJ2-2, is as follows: DGGITQSPKYLFRKEGQNVTLSCEQNLNHDAMYWYRQDPGQGLRLIYYSQIVNDFQKGDIAEGYSVSREKKESFPLTVTSAQKNPTAFYLCASSIYKGRDKNTGELFFGEGSRLTVL.

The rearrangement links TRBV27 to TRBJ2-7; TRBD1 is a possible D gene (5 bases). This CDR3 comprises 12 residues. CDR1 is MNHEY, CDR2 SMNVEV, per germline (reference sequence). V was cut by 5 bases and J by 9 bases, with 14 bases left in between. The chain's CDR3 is CASSPSQGGQYF. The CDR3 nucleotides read TGTGCCAGCAGTCCGAGTCAGGGTGGGCAGTACTTC.

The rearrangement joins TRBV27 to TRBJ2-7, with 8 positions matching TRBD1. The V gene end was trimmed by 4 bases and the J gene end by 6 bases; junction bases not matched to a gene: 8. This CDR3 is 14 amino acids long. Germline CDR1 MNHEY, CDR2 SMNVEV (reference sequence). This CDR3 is CASSWTGRSGEQYF. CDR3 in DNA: TGTGCCAGCAGTTGGACAGGGAGGTCGGGCGAGCAGTACTTC.

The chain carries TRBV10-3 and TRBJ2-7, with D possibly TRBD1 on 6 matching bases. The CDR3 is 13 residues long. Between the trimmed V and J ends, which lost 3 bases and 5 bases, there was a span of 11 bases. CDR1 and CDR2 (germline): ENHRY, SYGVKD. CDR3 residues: CAISDRGRDEQYF. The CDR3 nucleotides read TGTGCCATCAGTGACAGGGGCCGGGACGAGCAGTACTTC.

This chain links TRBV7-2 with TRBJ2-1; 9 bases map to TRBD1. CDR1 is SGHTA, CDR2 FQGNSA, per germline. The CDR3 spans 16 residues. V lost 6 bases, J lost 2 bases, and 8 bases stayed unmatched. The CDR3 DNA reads TGTGCCAGCAGGTCTACGCGGGACAGGGCCTACAATGAGCAGTTCTTC. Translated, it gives CASRSTRDRAYNEQFF. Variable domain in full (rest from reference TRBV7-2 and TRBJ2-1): GAGVSQSPSNKVTEKGKDVELRCDPISGHTALYWYRQSLGQGLEFLIYFQGNSAPDKSGLPSDRFSAERTGGSVSTLTIQRTQQEDSAVYLCASRSTRDRAYNEQFFGPGTRLTVL.

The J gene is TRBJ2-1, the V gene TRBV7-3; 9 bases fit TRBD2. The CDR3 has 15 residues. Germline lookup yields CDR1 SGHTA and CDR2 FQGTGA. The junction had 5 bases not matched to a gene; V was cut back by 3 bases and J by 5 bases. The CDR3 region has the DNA TGTGCCAGCAGCTTTAGCGGGGGACTTAACAATGAGCAGTTCTTC. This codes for CASSFSGGLNNEQFF.

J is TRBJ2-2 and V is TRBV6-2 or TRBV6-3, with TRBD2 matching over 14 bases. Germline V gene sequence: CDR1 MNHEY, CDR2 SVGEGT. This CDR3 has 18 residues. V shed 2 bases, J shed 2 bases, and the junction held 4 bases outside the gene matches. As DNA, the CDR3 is TGTGCCAGCAGTTACGCGGGACTAGCGGGGGCCAACACCGGGGAGCTGTTTTTT. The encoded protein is CASSYAGLAGANTGELFF.

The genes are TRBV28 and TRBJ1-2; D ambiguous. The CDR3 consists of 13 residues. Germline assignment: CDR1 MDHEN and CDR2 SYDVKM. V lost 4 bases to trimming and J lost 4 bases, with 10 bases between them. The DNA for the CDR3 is TGTGCCAGCAGTTCCGGGATATTCTATGGCTACACCTTC. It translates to CASSSGIFYGYTF.

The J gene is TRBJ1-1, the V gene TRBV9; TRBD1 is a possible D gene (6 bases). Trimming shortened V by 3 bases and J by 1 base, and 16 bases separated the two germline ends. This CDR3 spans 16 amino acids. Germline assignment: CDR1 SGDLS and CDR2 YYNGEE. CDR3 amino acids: CASSGAGGLSNTEAFF. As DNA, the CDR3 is TGTGCCAGCAGCGGCGCGGGGGGCCTCTCGAACACTGAAGCTTTCTTT.

The CDR3 is CASSLVPFEQAVGNTEAFF. CDR3 DNA: TGCGCCAGCAGCTTGGTTCCTTTCGAACAGGCGGTGGGGAACACTGAAGCTTTCTTT. This chain uses TRBV5-1 with TRBJ1-1; TRBD1 might be the D (5 bases). V dropped 0 bases and J dropped 1 base, with 22 bases sitting between them. The CDR3 covers 19 residues. Germline loops: CDR1 SGHRS, CDR2 YFSETQ.

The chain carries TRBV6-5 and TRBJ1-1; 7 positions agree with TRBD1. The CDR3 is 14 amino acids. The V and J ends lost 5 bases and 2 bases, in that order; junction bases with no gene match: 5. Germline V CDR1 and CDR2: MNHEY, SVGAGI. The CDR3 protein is CASSNWDRNTEAFF. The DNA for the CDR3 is TGTGCCAGCAGTAACTGGGACAGAAACACTGAAGCTTTCTTT.

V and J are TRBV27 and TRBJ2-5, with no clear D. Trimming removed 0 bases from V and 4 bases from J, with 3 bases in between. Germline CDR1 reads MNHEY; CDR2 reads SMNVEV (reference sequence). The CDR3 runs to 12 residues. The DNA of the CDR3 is TGTGCCAGCAGTTTATCGAGAGAGACCCAGTACTTC. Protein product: CASSLSRETQYF.

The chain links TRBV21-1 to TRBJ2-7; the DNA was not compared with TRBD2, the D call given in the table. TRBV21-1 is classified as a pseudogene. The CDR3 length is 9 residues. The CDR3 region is CASRVQQYF. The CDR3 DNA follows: TGTGCCTCCCGGGTGCAGCAGTACTTC.